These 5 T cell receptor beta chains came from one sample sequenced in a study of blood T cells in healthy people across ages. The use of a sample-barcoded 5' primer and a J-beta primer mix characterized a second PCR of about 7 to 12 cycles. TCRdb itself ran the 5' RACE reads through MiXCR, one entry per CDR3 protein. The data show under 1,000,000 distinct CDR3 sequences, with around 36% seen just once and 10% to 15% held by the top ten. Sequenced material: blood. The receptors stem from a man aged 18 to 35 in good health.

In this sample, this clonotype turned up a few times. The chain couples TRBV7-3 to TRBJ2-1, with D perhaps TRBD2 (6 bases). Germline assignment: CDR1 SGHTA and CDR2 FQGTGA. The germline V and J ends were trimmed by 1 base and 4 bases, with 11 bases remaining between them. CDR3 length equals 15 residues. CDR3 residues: CASSLSSGPYNEQFF. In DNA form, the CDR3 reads TGTGCCAGCAGCTTAAGCAGCGGGCCTTACAATGAGCAGTTCTTC.

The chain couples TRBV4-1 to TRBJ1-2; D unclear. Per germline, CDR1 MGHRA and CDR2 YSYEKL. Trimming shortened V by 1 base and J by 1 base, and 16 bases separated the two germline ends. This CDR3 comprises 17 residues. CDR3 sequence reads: CASSQVLGSGVNYGYTF. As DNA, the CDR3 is TGCGCCAGCAGCCAAGTTCTAGGCAGCGGAGTTAACTATGGCTACACCTTC.

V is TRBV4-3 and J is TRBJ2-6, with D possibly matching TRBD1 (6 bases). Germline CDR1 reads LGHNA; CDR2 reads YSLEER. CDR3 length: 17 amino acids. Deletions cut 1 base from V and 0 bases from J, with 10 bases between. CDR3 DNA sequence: TGCGCCAGCAGCCAAGTCGGACAGAGCTCTGGGGCCAACGTCCTGACTTTC. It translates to CASSQVGQSSGANVLTF.

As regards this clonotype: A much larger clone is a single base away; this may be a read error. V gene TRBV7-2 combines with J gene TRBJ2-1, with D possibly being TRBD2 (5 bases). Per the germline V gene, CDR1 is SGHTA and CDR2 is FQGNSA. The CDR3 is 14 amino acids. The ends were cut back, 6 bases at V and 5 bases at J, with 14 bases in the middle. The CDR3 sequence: CASRPQREHNEQFF. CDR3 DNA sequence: TGTGCCAGCAGACCTCAACGGGAACACAATGAGCAGTTCTTC.

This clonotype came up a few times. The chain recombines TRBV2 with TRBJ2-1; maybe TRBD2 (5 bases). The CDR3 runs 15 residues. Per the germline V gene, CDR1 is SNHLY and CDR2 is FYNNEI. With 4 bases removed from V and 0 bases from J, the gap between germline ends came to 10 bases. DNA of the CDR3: TGTGCCAGCAGTGCTGGGGAGAGCTCCTACAATGAGCAGTTCTTC. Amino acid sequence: CASSAGESSYNEQFF.